This TCR beta chain was sequenced in a study of PD-L1 blockade in urothelial cancer. The CDR3 contains 15 residues. The germline CDR1 and CDR2 sequences are GTSNPN and SVGIG (reference sequence). The V end lost 0 bases, the J end lost 5 bases, and 16 bases lay between the germline ends. Method: immunoSEQ multiplex PCR; TCRdb's copy keeps in-frame clones and lacks some. The sample holds around 80,000 clones, approximately 86% seen once. The receptor comes from a woman between 65 and 79 years old with urothelial cancer. The V gene is TRBV30, the J gene TRBJ1-1; D uncertain. Sequencing used PBMCs, obtained around atezolizumab (anti-PD-L1) treatment. In nucleotides, the CDR3 is TGTGCCTGGAGTGTCCGGGAGTCGCTACAGACTGAAGCTTTCTTT. This encodes CAWSVRESLQTEAFF. The variable domain in full, completed from reference TRBV30 and TRBJ1-1, reads SQTIHQWPATLVQPVGSPLSLECTVEGTSNPNLYWYRQAAGRGLQLLFYSVGIGQISSEVPQNLSASRPQDRQFILSSKKLLLSDSGFYLCAWSVRESLQTEAFFGQGTRLTVV.